The 29 T cell receptor beta chains below come from one sample, sequenced in a study of T-cell reconstitution after alpha-beta-depleted transplantation in children. Unique molecular identifiers were incorporated when the TCRbeta library was constructed. TCRdb called the PCR reads again in MiXCR, with one record for every CDR3 protein. The table shows some 200,000 distinct CDR3 sequences, with approximately 6.3% occurring only once. The sequencing here drew on PBMCs, taken before TCRalphabeta/CD19-depleted stem cell transplant. The origin of the receptors is a boy younger than 10 with acute lymphoblastic leukemia, due to receive a stem cell transplant.

This clonotype has at least ten counts. This chain joins TRBV6-5 and TRBJ2-2; 7 bases line up with TRBD1. J was trimmed by 3 bases and V by 2 bases; bases with no gene match: 3. Germline V gene sequence: CDR1 MNHEY, CDR2 SVGAGI. The CDR3 totals 15 residues. CDR3: CASSYEGADTGELFF. The DNA of the CDR3 is TGTGCCAGCAGTTACGAGGGGGCAGACACCGGGGAGCTGTTTTTT.

The chain recombines TRBV12-3 or TRBV12-4 with TRBJ1-1; D uncertain. The CDR3 is made up of 13 amino acids. Trimming took off 2 bases at V and 3 bases at J, with 7 bases between the two ends. The CDR3 region is CASSLLSDTEAFF. The CDR3, as DNA: TGTGCCAGCAGTTTACTTTCGGACACTGAAGCTTTCTTT.

V is TRBV19 and J is TRBJ2-7; D perhaps matches TRBD1 (6 bases). The CDR3 runs 14 residues. V dropped 1 base and J dropped 2 bases, with 9 bases sitting between them. Germline V CDR1 and CDR2: LNHDA, SQIVND (reference sequence). The CDR3, as DNA: TGTGCCAGTAGTATAGGCTGGGGGCCCTACGAGCAGTACTTC. Its protein product is CASSIGWGPYEQYF.

This clonotype has a count of ten or more. The chain couples TRBV9 to TRBJ2-3; possible D gene TRBD1, 5 bases. The germline V and J ends were trimmed by 3 bases and 3 bases, with 14 bases remaining between them. CDR3 length equals 15 residues. Germline V CDR1 and CDR2: SGDLS, YYNGEE. The DNA of the CDR3 is TGTGCCAGCAGCGACCCAATGAAGGGGACAGATACGCAGTATTTT. Encoded protein: CASSDPMKGTDTQYF.

This clonotype was seen repeatedly, ten times or more. V gene TRBV28 combines with J gene TRBJ2-6; D remains unclear. The germline V gene encodes CDR1 MDHEN and CDR2 SYDVKM. The V end lost 5 bases, the J end lost 0 bases, and 11 bases lay between the germline ends. The CDR3 is made up of 16 amino acids. CDR3 sequence reads: CASSLFVISGANVLTF. In DNA form, the CDR3 reads TGTGCCAGCAGTCTATTTGTCATCTCTGGGGCCAACGTCCTGACTTTC.

The gene calls are TRBV21-1 and TRBJ1-3. TRBV21-1 is marked as a pseudogene. The CDR3 length is 15 residues. The CDR3 is CASSKGMILPNTIYF. Written as DNA, the CDR3 is TGTGCCAGCAGCAAAGGGATGATACTGCCCAACACCATATATTTT.

Worth noting for this clonotype: Just one base apart from a much larger clone, this may be a read error. V is TRBV20-1 and J is TRBJ2-2; 10 nucleotides match TRBD2. Per the germline V gene, CDR1 is DFQATT and CDR2 is SNEGSKA (reference sequence). The CDR3 has 16 amino acids. The CDR3 protein is CSARDLAGAVTWELFF. Here the CDR3 DNA reads TGCAGTGCTAGAGATCTAGCGGGAGCGGTCACCTGGGAGCTGTTTTTT.

This clonotype was seen more than once but under ten times. This rearrangement joins TRBV20-1 to TRBJ1-2; tentatively, D is TRBD1 (5 bases). The CDR3 has 10 amino acids. Germline assignment: CDR1 DFQATT and CDR2 SNEGSKA (reference sequence). The CDR3 sequence: CTPDQGGYTF. As DNA, the CDR3 is TGCACCCCGGACCAGGGTGGCTACACCTTC.

This clonotype was observed many times. The J gene is TRBJ1-1, the V gene TRBV12-3 or TRBV12-4; D is possibly TRBD1 (6 bases). V was trimmed by 3 bases and J by 2 bases, leaving 10 bases between them. This CDR3 region has 14 residues. The CDR3 DNA reads TGTGCCAGCAGTTTCTCAGGGGAAAACACTGAAGCTTTCTTT. This encodes CASSFSGENTEAFF.

The chain combines TRBV3-1 with TRBJ2-7, with D possibly being TRBD2 (6 bases). The germline V gene encodes CDR1 LGHDT and CDR2 YNNKEL (reference sequence). The CDR3 has 14 residues. V lost 1 base and J 6 bases, leaving 13 bases between the germline ends. CDR3: CASSQAYSGGEQYF. The CDR3 nucleotides read TGTGCCAGCAGCCAAGCCTACTCCGGGGGCGAGCAGTACTTC.

This clonotype was seen ten or more times. This chain joins TRBV6-5 and TRBJ2-3; D gene uncertain. There are 13 residues in the CDR3. V dropped 0 bases and J dropped 3 bases, with 4 bases sitting between them. Germline V CDR1 and CDR2: MNHEY, SVGAGI. DNA of the CDR3: TGTGCCAGCAGTTACTCCGGGACAGATACGCAGTATTTT. As protein: CASSYSGTDTQYF.

This clonotype was seen many times. J is TRBJ2-1 and V is TRBV2; 9 bases are a match to TRBD2. CDR1 is SNHLY, CDR2 FYNNEI, per germline. This CDR3 is 14 amino acids long. Trimming removed 7 bases from V and 10 bases from J; junction bases left unmatched: 11. The CDR3 sequence: CASNLAGGRQEQFF. The CDR3 DNA reads as TGTGCCAGCAACTTGGCGGGGGGGCGTCAGGAGCAGTTCTTC.

J is TRBJ2-1 and V is TRBV2; 10 bases agree with TRBD2. Germline values: CDR1 SNHLY, CDR2 FYNNEI. This CDR3 contains 14 residues. After removal of 6 bases from V and 7 bases from J, the junction contained 6 bases not matched to a gene. CDR3 nucleotides: TGTGCCAGCAGGTGGGATAGCGGGAGGAATGAGCAGTTCTTC. As protein: CASRWDSGRNEQFF. The full variable domain, with the rest looked up from reference TRBV2 and TRBJ2-1, is EPEVTQTPSHQVTQMGQEVILRCVPISNHLYFYWYRQILGQKVEFLVSFYNNEISEKSEIFDDQFSVERPDGSNFTLKIRSTKLEDSAMYFCASRWDSGRNEQFFGPGTRLTVL.

This clonotype appeared many times. DNA for the CDR3: TGTGCCAGCAGCCAGGGGACTGCCGAATTGTCCTACGAGCAGTACTTC. This translates into CASSQGTAELSYEQYF. This chain joins TRBV4-2 and TRBJ2-7; TRBD2 is a possible D gene (6 bases). The V end was cut by 3 bases, the J end by 1 base, with 16 bases between. This CDR3 has 16 residues. Germline CDR1 is LGHNA and CDR2 is YNFKEQ.

This clonotype was counted at least ten times. The chain couples TRBV12-3 or TRBV12-4 to TRBJ2-7; TRBD1 might be the D (5 bases). Trimming pared 5 bases from V and 0 bases from J, leaving 14 bases between. CDR3 size: 15 residues. The CDR3 loop reads CASSLRQGVSYEQYF. The CDR3 bases are TGTGCCAGCAGTCTTAGGCAGGGCGTCTCCTACGAGCAGTACTTC.

This clonotype came up many times. The chain joins TRBV7-9 to TRBJ2-1; the D is unclear. Trimming stripped 2 bases from V and 7 bases from J, with 6 bases between. The CDR3 runs to 12 residues. The germline CDR1 and CDR2 sequences are SEHNR and FQNEAQ (reference sequence). In DNA form, the CDR3 reads TGTGCCAGCAGCTTATCCGGGAATGAGCAGTTCTTC. Protein sequence: CASSLSGNEQFF.

This clonotype occurred a few times. The V and J genes are TRBV27 and TRBJ2-4, with D perhaps matching TRBD1 (6 bases). CDR3 length: 12 residues. V lost 4 bases and J 7 bases, leaving 8 bases between the germline ends. Germline V gene data show CDR1 as MNHEY and CDR2 as SMNVEV (reference sequence). The CDR3 DNA reads TGTGCCAGCAGTTCCGGACAGAACATTCAGTACTTC. Protein product: CASSSGQNIQYF.

Ten or more counts support this clonotype. This sequence joins TRBV6-5 and TRBJ2-7; TRBD2 matches 7 bases. Germline V gives CDR1 MNHEY, CDR2 SVGAGI. Trimming removed 2 bases from V and 6 bases from J; junction bases left unmatched: 10. This CDR3 has 15 amino acids. The CDR3 sequence: CASSYASQTGGEQYF. The DNA for the CDR3 is TGTGCCAGCAGTTACGCTTCCCAAACGGGGGGCGAGCAGTACTTC.

In this sample, this clonotype turned up many times. CDR3 coding DNA: TGCGCCAGCAGCGGTGGACTAGCGGGAGGCCGAAGCTCCTACAATGAGCAGTTCTTC. This sequence encodes CASSGGLAGGRSSYNEQFF. This chain uses TRBV5-1 with TRBJ2-1, with TRBD2 matching over 14 bases. The CDR3 sequence is 19 residues long. Trimming took 4 bases from V and 0 from J; bases not matched to a gene: 9. The V gene's germline CDR1 is SGHRS and CDR2 YFSETQ.

There are many counts of this clonotype. Given the absence of the conserved phenylalanine or tryptophan at the CDR3 end, a read error is likely. Because the CDR3's place on the DNA is in doubt, the DNA is left out and the CDR3 is given as listed by TCRdb. The chain is built from TRBV3-1 and TRBJ2-3; whether TRBD2, the table's D call, matches the DNA was not checked. The CDR3 length equals 12 residues, ends included. CDR1 LGHDT and CDR2 YNNKEL come from the germline V gene (reference sequence). The CDR3 sequence: CASSPNGAGPAG.

There are a few counts of this clonotype. The chain has TRBV6-5 and TRBJ2-3; TRBD2 agrees at 8 bases. V lost 4 bases and J lost 5; bases outside the gene matches: 11. The CDR3 runs 16 residues. The V gene's germline CDR1 is MNHEY and CDR2 SVGAGI. This chain's CDR3 is CASSSPGREDGDTQYF. DNA of the CDR3: TGTGCCAGCAGTTCTCCGGGGCGGGAGGACGGAGATACGCAGTATTTT.

This clonotype was observed a few times. The rearrangement uses TRBV7-2 and TRBJ2-1, with TRBD2 matching 16 bases. The ends lost 5 bases at V and 9 bases at J; junction bases unmatched: 4. Germline assignment: CDR1 SGHTA and CDR2 FQGNSA. This CDR3 comprises 15 residues. CDR3 nucleotide sequence: TGTGCCAGCAGCCAAGGGACTAGCGGGGGGGGTGAGCAGTTCTTC. Protein sequence: CASSQGTSGGGEQFF.

This clonotype has only one observation. V is TRBV30 and J is TRBJ1-1; 7 bases line up with TRBD1. The CDR3 extends over 15 amino acids. Germline V lookup: CDR1 GTSNPN, CDR2 SVGIG (reference sequence). Unmatched junction bases numbered 13, after V lost 3 bases and J lost 6 bases. CDR3 coding DNA: TGTGCCTGGAGGGCACAGGGGCGAGTTAACTCTGAAGCTTTCTTT. Encoded protein: CAWRAQGRVNSEAFF. Combining the CDR3 with reference TRBV30 and TRBJ1-1 gives the whole variable domain SQTIHQWPATLVQPVGSPLSLECTVEGTSNPNLYWYRQAAGRGLQLLFYSVGIGQISSEVPQNLSASRPQDRQFILSSKKLLLSDSGFYLCAWRAQGRVNSEAFFGQGTRLTVV.

At least ten counts were recorded for this clonotype. The chain carries TRBV7-2 and TRBJ2-1; 9 bases line up with TRBD1. This CDR3 comprises 13 residues. Germline-derived CDR1 and CDR2 are SGHTA and FQGNSA. Trimming took 5 bases from V and 12 from J; bases not matched to a gene: 8. In DNA form, the CDR3 reads TGTGCCAGCAGCCCAATACCGGGACAGGGGCAGTTCTTC. Translation gives CASSPIPGQGQFF.

This clonotype was counted a few times. V usage is TRBV4-2 and J usage is TRBJ2-7; TRBD1 or TRBD2 may be the D gene (6 bases each). CDR1 LGHNA and CDR2 YNFKEQ come from the germline V gene. Trimming removed 1 base at V and 7 bases at J, with 11 bases between. This CDR3 has 13 residues. The CDR3 reads CASSQGLGGEQYF. Written as DNA, the CDR3 is TGTGCCAGCAGCCAAGGGTTAGGGGGGGAGCAGTACTTC.

This clonotype has ten or more counts. The chain uses TRBV28 and TRBJ2-1, with 9 bases matching TRBD1. V lost 6 bases to trimming and J lost 12 bases; unmatched junction nucleotides: 9. Germline-derived CDR1 and CDR2 are MDHEN and SYDVKM. This CDR3 has 13 residues. The CDR3 DNA reads TGTGCCAGCAGACTACAGGGGGCGCGGGGGCAGTTCTTC. It encodes CASRLQGARGQFF.

This chain connects TRBV28 to TRBJ2-1; 12 bases match TRBD2. The length of the CDR3 is 14 residues. Germline assignment: CDR1 MDHEN and CDR2 SYDVKM. V lost 6 bases to trimming and J lost 9 bases; unmatched junction nucleotides: 6. CDR3 sequence reads: CASRLAGGGGEQFF. For the CDR3, the DNA is TGTGCCAGCAGACTAGCGGGAGGTGGAGGTGAGCAGTTCTTC. Using reference TRBV28 and TRBJ2-1 for the parts outside the CDR3, the full variable domain is DVKVTQSSRYLVKRTGEKVFLECVQDMDHENMFWYRQDPGLGLRLIYFSYDVKMKEKGDIPEGYSVSREKKERFSLILESASTNQTSMYLCASRLAGGGGEQFFGPGTRLTVL.

The V and J genes are TRBV6-5 and TRBJ2-5; 7 bases are shared with TRBD2. Germline CDR1 MNHEY, CDR2 SVGAGI. There are 15 residues in the CDR3. V was clipped by 5 bases and J by 3 bases; unmatched bases: 9. CDR3 sequence: CASSHGRLREETQYF. Here the CDR3 DNA reads TGTGCCAGCAGTCACGGGAGGCTAAGGGAAGAGACCCAGTACTTC.

For this clonotype: A read error may explain this, as a much larger clone is one base away. V is TRBV20-1 and J is TRBJ2-1; possibly TRBD2 for D (8 bases). Trimming pared 5 bases from V and 7 bases from J, leaving 33 bases between. This CDR3 region has 19 residues. Germline loops: CDR1 DFQATT, CDR2 SNEGSKA (reference sequence). The CDR3 DNA is TGCAGTGCTTGGGACAGTTCGACACCGTGGACTAGCATGGGGAATGAGCAGTTCTTC. Residues: CSAWDSSTPWTSMGNEQFF.